This entry is about one T cell receptor (beta chain). Its antigen is undetermined. Scientists amplified the TCR beta CDR3 regions from RNA transcripts. RT-PCR was first run with HTBI primers, then multiplex PCR in a second round. TCRdb independently ran MiXCR on the multiplex PCR reads; one entry per CDR3 protein. The table lists approximately 1.2 million distinct CDR3 sequences, roughly 35% of them singletons, with 11% in the top ten. With 2 bases removed from V and 3 bases from J, the gap between germline ends came to 14 bases. CDR3 length: 14 amino acids. Germline V gives CDR1 DFQATT, CDR2 SNEGSKA (reference sequence). These data originate in a study of Graves' ophthalmopathy and Graves' hyperthyroidism. Study details: Where ophthalmopathy was absent within 18 months of follow-up, hyperthyroidism was stable. Notes on the study in general: Ophthalmopathy progression was predicted with around 71% sensitivity and roughly 74% specificity. Ophthalmopathy could be told apart from stable hyperthyroidism by a 13-signature model (about 90% sensitivity, about 81% specificity). Among expanded thyroid clonotypes above 0.001 frequency, most also occurred in blood.

This TCR derives from an adult man with Graves' hyperthyroidism. The chain joins TRBV20-1 to TRBJ2-7; D is perhaps TRBD2 (6 bases). Sequenced: peripheral blood or thyroid tissue (not recorded which). The CDR3 protein is CSARSQTSLYEQYF. CDR3 DNA sequence: TGCAGTGCTAGATCCCAGACTAGTCTCTACGAGCAGTACTTC.